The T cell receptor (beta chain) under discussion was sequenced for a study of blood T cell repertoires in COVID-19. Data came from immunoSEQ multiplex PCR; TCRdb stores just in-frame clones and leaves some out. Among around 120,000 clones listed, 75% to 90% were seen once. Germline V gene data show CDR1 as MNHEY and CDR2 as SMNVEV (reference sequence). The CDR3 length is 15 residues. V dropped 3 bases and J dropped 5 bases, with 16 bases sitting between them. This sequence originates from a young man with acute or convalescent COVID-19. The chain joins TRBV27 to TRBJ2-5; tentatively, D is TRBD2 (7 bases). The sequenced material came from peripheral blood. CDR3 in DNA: TGTGCCAGCAGTTTTATGAGGGGGGGAAGGGAGACCCAGTACTTC. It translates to CASSFMRGGRETQYF.